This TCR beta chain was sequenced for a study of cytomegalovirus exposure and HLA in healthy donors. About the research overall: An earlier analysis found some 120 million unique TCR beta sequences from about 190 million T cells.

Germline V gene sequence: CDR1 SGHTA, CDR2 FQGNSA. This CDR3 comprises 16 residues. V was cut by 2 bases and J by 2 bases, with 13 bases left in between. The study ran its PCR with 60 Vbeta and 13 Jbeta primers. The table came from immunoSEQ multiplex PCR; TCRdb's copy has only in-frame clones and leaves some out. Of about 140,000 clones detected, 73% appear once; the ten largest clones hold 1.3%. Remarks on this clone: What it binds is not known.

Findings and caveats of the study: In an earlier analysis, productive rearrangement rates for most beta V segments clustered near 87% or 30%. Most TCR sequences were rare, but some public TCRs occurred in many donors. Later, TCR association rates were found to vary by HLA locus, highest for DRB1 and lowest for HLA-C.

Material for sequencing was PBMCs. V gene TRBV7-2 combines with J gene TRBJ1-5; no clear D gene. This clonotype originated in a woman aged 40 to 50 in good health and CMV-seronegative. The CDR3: CASSLRLPGRNQPQHF. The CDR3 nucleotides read TGTGCCAGCAGCTTACGGTTACCGGGTCGCAATCAGCCCCAGCATTTT. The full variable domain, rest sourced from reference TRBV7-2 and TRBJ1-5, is GAGVSQSPSNKVTEKGKDVELRCDPISGHTALYWYRQSLGQGLEFLIYFQGNSAPDKSGLPSDRFSAERTGGSVSTLTIQRTQQEDSAVYLCASSLRLPGRNQPQHFGDGTRLSIL.